These 22 T cell receptor beta chains were sequenced from one sample in a study of radiotherapy plus CTLA-4 blockade in lung cancer. Assay used: immunoSEQ multiplex PCR; TCRdb lists only in-frame clones, some missing. The sample holds 40,000 to 45,000 clones, roughly 75% seen once. This specimen consisted of peripheral blood, obtained from a patient treated with radiotherapy plus ipilimumab. The receptors stem from a human donor with non-small cell lung cancer who had stable disease on radiotherapy plus ipilimumab.

The chain couples TRBV5-1 to TRBJ1-2; perhaps TRBD1 as D (6 bases). V shed 3 bases and J shed 8 bases, with 14 bases lying between them. The CDR3 has 13 residues. Germline V CDR1 and CDR2: SGHRS, YFSETQ. This chain's CDR3 is CASSWGGAQGYTF. The CDR3 DNA follows: TGCGCCAGCAGCTGGGGGGGGGCGCAGGGCTACACCTTC.

This clone was counted ten times or more. The chain employs TRBV30 and TRBJ1-1; 8 bases are shared with TRBD1. Germline V gives CDR1 GTSNPN, CDR2 SVGIG (reference sequence). This CDR3 is built from 14 residues. Trimming took 5 bases from V and 6 from J; bases not matched to a gene: 11. The CDR3 DNA sequence: TGTGCCTGGGACCCCGGACAGGGAAGCGCTGAAGCTTTCTTT. Translating gives CAWDPGQGSAEAFF.

The CDR3 reads CASSLDRQGGRTEAFF. DNA of the CDR3: TGTGCCAGCAGCTTAGATCGACAGGGGGGACGGACTGAAGCTTTCTTT. The rearrangement joins TRBV11-3 to TRBJ1-1; 9 bases map to TRBD1. Looked up from germline, CDR1 is SGHNT and CDR2 is YENEEA. This CDR3 is built from 16 residues. V lost 0 bases to trimming and J lost 5 bases; unmatched junction nucleotides: 7.

V gene TRBV5-1 combines with J gene TRBJ2-7, with 9 bases matching TRBD1. The length of the CDR3 is 14 residues. Losses at the gene ends were 0 bases for V and 5 bases for J; bases not matched to a gene: 3. Looked up from germline, CDR1 is SGHRS and CDR2 is YFSETQ. The CDR3 region is CASSLGTGAHEQYF. The CDR3 DNA reads TGCGCCAGCAGCTTGGGGACAGGGGCCCACGAGCAGTACTTC.

The chain combines TRBV6-5 with TRBJ1-3, with 7 bases identical to TRBD1. This CDR3 region has 16 residues. Trimming removed 3 bases from V and 1 base from J; junction bases left unmatched: 6. Germline CDR1 reads MNHEY; CDR2 reads SVGAGI. CDR3 sequence reads: CASSYQGGYSGNTIYF. CDR3 nucleotides: TGTGCCAGCAGTTATCAGGGGGGCTATTCTGGAAACACCATATATTTT.

The chain has TRBV15 and TRBJ2-7, with 9 bases that match TRBD1. V trimming: 6 bases; J trimming: 7 bases; junction bases outside the gene matches: 10. Germline values: CDR1 LNHNV, CDR2 YYDKDF (reference sequence). The length of the CDR3 is 14 residues. CDR3 sequence reads: CATRNGQGTREQYF. The CDR3 nucleotides are TGTGCCACCAGGAACGGACAGGGGACGAGGGAGCAGTACTTC.

The chain employs TRBV10-3 and TRBJ1-1; D is perhaps TRBD1 (5 bases). This CDR3 has 14 amino acids. Germline V CDR1 and CDR2: ENHRY, SYGVKD. Trimming shortened V by 5 bases and J by 0 bases, and 10 bases separated the two germline ends. This chain's CDR3 is CAISLQDMNTEAFF. The CDR3 coding sequence is TGTGCCATCAGTCTACAGGATATGAACACTGAAGCTTTCTTT.

This clone was counted a single time. The V gene is TRBV5-1, the J gene TRBJ2-7; 9 nucleotides agree with TRBD1. The length of the CDR3 is 15 residues. Trimming took 5 bases from V and 0 from J; bases not matched to a gene: 6. From germline, CDR1 is SGHRS and CDR2 YFSETQ. CDR3 sequence (DNA): TGCGCCAGCAGTGTGGTGACAGGGGGCTCCTACGAGCAGTACTTC. This gives the protein CASSVVTGGSYEQYF.

The V call is TRBV27, the J call TRBJ2-6; D is possibly TRBD2 (6 bases). Deletions cut 5 bases from V and 0 bases from J, with 11 bases between. Per germline, CDR1 MNHEY and CDR2 SMNVEV (reference sequence). This CDR3 is 16 amino acids long. CDR3 coding DNA: TGTGCCAGCAGTCAACCGGGAGTCTCTGGGGCCAACGTCCTGACTTTC. Protein: CASSQPGVSGANVLTF.

The J gene is TRBJ1-3, the V gene TRBV7-2; the D is unclear. CDR3 length: 15 amino acids. Germline assignment: CDR1 SGHTA and CDR2 FQGNSA. Trimming removed 1 base from V and 4 bases from J, with 11 bases in between. The CDR3 nucleotides read TGTGCCAGCAGCTTAGGAGCGGGTTCCGGAAACACCATATATTTT. This sequence encodes CASSLGAGSGNTIYF.

This chain connects TRBV5-6 to TRBJ2-3; TRBD2 matches at 14 bases. The junction had 9 bases not matched to a gene; V was cut back by 3 bases and J by 3 bases. The CDR3 length is 18 residues. CDR1 is SGHDT, CDR2 YYEEEE, per germline. CDR3 sequence reads: CASSSYGRLAGGTDTQYF. The CDR3 DNA reads as TGTGCCAGCAGCTCATACGGTCGACTAGCGGGGGGGACAGATACGCAGTATTTT.

The chain carries TRBV25-1 and TRBJ2-2; TRBD2 agrees at 7 bases. The junction had 4 bases not matched to a gene; V was cut back by 5 bases and J by 4 bases. The CDR3 sequence is 14 residues long. CDR1 is MGHDK, CDR2 SYGVNS, per germline. The CDR3 protein is CASSTGGGTGELFF. The CDR3 coding sequence is TGTGCCAGCAGTACTGGGGGGGGCACCGGGGAGCTGTTTTTT.

CDR3 loop: CAWNRDRGLDGYTF. CDR3 coding DNA: TGTGCCTGGAATAGGGACAGGGGGCTGGATGGCTACACCTTC. The rearrangement joins TRBV30 to TRBJ1-2; 12 positions match TRBD1. CDR3 length: 14 amino acids. Losses at the gene ends were 4 bases for V and 6 bases for J; bases not matched to a gene: 6. Germline V gene data show CDR1 as GTSNPN and CDR2 as SVGIG (reference sequence).

This clone was seen more than once but under ten times. The rearrangement uses TRBV6-5 and TRBJ1-6; no definite D call. The germline V and J ends were trimmed by 2 bases and 13 bases, with 15 bases remaining between them. This CDR3 has 14 amino acids. Germline V gene sequence: CDR1 MNHEY, CDR2 SVGAGI. CDR3 in DNA: TGTGCCAGCAGTTACGCGGCGATTATATCCCCCCTCCACTTT. This gives the protein CASSYAAIISPLHF.

J is TRBJ2-5 and V is TRBV9, with TRBD2 as a possible D gene (6 bases). The V gene's germline CDR1 is SGDLS and CDR2 YYNGEE. This CDR3 has 13 residues. V dropped 0 bases and J dropped 11 bases, with 14 bases sitting between them. Written as DNA, the CDR3 is TGTGCCAGCAGCGTAGCCTGGGGGGAAACGCAGTACTTC. Its protein is CASSVAWGETQYF.

CDR3 loop: CASSESTGMNTEAFF. DNA for the CDR3: TGCGCCAGCAGTGAGTCGACAGGAATGAACACTGAAGCTTTCTTT. The V and J genes are TRBV10-1 and TRBJ1-1, with TRBD1 as a possible D gene (6 bases). V lost 0 bases and J lost 0, with 8 bases in between. This CDR3 is built from 15 residues. Germline V lookup: CDR1 WNHNN, CDR2 SYGVQD (reference sequence).

The J gene is TRBJ2-1, the V gene TRBV6-1, with 8 bases matching TRBD1. J gave up 2 bases and V 8 bases, and 2 bases lay outside the gene matches. This CDR3 has 13 residues. CDR1 MNHNS and CDR2 SASEGT come from the germline V gene. CDR3 sequence (DNA): TGTGCCAGCGACAGGGGACCCTACAATGAGCAGTTCTTC. This gives the protein CASDRGPYNEQFF.

The chain carries TRBV5-4 and TRBJ2-5, with a weak D call TRBD2 (6 bases). V gave up 2 bases and J gave up 1 base, with 12 bases separating them. CDR1 and CDR2 from the germline V gene are SGHNT and YYREEE (reference sequence). The CDR3 consists of 15 residues. The CDR3 nucleotides are TGTGCCAGCAGCTTCGGGGGTGCGGGCCAAGAGACCCAGTACTTC. This gives the protein CASSFGGAGQETQYF.

This clone appeared a few times. The chain combines TRBV2 with TRBJ1-6; 8 bases align to TRBD1. With V trimmed by 6 bases and J by 4 bases, 5 bases remained unmatched. Germline lookup yields CDR1 SNHLY and CDR2 FYNNEI. This CDR3 is 15 amino acids long. The CDR3 region is CASRDRALYNSPLHF. CDR3 nucleotide sequence: TGTGCCAGCAGGGACAGGGCACTTTATAATTCACCCCTCCACTTT.

V is TRBV11-3 and J is TRBJ2-7; TRBD2 agrees at 8 bases. Unmatched junction bases numbered 4, after V lost 0 bases and J lost 6 bases. From germline, CDR1 is SGHNT and CDR2 YENEEA. The CDR3 is 14 residues long. In DNA, the CDR3 is TGTGCCAGCAGCTTAGATTTTGCGGGGGGCGAGCAGTACTTC. Protein sequence: CASSLDFAGGEQYF.

The CDR3 DNA reads TGTGCCAGCAGCCCAGGATGGGGGACTCCCTACAATGAGCAGTTCTTC. It encodes CASSPGWGTPYNEQFF. The V gene is TRBV5-6, the J gene TRBJ2-1, with D tentatively TRBD2 (6 bases). CDR1 SGHDT and CDR2 YYEEEE come from the germline V gene. This CDR3 is 16 amino acids long. The V end lost 4 bases, the J end lost 2 bases, and 16 bases lay between the germline ends.

The chain has TRBV19 and TRBJ1-2; TRBD1 is a possible D gene (5 bases). Germline V gene lookup returns CDR1 LNHDA and CDR2 SQIVND (reference sequence). This CDR3 contains 13 residues. The V and J ends lost 5 bases and 4 bases respectively, with 11 bases between them. The CDR3 nucleotides are TGTGCCAGTAGTGCAACAGGCGCCTATGGCTACACCTTC. Translation: CASSATGAYGYTF.